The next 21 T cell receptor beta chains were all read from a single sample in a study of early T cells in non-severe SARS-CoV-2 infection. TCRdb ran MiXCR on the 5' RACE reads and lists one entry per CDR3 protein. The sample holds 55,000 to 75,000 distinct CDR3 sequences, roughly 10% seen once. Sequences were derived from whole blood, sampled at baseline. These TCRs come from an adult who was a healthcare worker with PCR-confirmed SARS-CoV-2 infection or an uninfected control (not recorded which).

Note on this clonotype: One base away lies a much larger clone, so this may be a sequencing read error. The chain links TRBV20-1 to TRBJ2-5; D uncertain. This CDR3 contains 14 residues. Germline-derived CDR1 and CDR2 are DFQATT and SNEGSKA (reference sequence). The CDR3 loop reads CSPRDLDPLETQYF. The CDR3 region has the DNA TGCAGTCCTAGAGATCTAGACCCCCTTGAGACCCAGTACTTC.

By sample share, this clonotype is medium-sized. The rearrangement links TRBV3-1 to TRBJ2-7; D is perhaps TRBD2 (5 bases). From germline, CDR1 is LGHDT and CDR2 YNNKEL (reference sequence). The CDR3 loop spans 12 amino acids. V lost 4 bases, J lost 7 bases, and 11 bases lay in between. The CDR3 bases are TGTGCCAGCAGCCCCATTTCGGGGGAGCAGTACTTC. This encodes CASSPISGEQYF.

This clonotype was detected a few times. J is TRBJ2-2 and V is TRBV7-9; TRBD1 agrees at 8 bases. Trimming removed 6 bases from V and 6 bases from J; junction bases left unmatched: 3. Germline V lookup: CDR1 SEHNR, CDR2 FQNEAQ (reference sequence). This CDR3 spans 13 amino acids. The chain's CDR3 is CASRPQGAGELFF. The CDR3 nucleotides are TGTGCCAGCAGACCACAGGGGGCCGGGGAGCTGTTTTTT.

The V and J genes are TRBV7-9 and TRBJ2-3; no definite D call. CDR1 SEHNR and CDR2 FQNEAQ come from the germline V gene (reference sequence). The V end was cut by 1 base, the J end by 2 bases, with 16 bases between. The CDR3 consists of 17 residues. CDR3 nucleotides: TGTGCCAGCAGCTTAGGTCAACGGGTAGTTTACACAGATACGCAGTATTTT. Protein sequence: CASSLGQRVVYTDTQYF.

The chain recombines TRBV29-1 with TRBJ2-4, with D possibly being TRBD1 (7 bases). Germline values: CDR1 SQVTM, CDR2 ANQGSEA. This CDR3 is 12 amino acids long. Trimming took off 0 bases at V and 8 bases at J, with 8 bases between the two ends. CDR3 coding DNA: TGCAGCGTTGAAGACAGGGGGGACATTCAGTACTTC. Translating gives CSVEDRGDIQYF.

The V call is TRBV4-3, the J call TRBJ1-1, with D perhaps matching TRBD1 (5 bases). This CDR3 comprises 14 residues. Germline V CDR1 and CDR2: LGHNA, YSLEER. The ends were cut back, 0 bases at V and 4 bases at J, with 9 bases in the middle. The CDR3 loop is CASSQEGRGTEAFF. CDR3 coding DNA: TGCGCCAGCAGCCAAGAGGGGCGAGGCACTGAAGCTTTCTTT.

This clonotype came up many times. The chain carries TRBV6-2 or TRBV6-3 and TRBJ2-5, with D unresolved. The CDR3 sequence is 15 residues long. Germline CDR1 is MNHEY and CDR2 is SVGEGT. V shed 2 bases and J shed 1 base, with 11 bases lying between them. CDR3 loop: CASSYRSAFQETQYF. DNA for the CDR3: TGTGCCAGCAGTTACCGTTCAGCCTTCCAAGAGACCCAGTACTTC.

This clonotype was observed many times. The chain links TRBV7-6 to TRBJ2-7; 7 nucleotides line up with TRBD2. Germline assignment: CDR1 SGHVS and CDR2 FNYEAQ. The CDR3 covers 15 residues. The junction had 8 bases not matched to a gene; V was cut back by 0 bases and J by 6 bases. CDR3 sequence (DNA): TGTGCCAGCAGCTTAGCGGGAGGGCTGGTCTCCGAGCAGTACTTC. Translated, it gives CASSLAGGLVSEQYF.

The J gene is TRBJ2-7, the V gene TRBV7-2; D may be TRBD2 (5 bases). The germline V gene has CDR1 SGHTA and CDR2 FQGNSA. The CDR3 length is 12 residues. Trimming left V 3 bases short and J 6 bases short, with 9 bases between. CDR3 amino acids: CASSFGLSEQYF. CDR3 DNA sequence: TGTGCCAGCAGCTTCGGACTCTCCGAGCAGTACTTC. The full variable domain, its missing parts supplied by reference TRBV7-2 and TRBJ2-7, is GAGVSQSPSNKVTEKGKDVELRCDPISGHTALYWYRQSLGQGLEFLIYFQGNSAPDKSGLPSDRFSAERTGGSVSTLTIQRTQQEDSAVYLCASSFGLSEQYFGPGTRLTVT.

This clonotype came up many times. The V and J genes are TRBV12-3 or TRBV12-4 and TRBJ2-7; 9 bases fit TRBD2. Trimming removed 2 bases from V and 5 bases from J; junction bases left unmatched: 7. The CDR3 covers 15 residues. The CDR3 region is CASSLYRGRANEQYF. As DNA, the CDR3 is TGTGCCAGCAGTTTATACCGCGGGAGGGCCAACGAGCAGTACTTC.

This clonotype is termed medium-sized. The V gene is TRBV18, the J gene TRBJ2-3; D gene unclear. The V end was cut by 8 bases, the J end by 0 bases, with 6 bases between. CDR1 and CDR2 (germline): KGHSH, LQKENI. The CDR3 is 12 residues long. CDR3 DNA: TGTGCCAGCAGCCCGAGCACAGATACGCAGTATTTT. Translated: CASSPSTDTQYF.

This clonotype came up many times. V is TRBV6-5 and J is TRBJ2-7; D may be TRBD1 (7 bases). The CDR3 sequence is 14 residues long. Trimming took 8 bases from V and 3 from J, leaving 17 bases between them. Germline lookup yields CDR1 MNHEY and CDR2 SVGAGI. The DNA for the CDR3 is TGTGCCAGCTCTCCTCCAGGGGGGCTCTACGAGCAGTACTTC. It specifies CASSPPGGLYEQYF.

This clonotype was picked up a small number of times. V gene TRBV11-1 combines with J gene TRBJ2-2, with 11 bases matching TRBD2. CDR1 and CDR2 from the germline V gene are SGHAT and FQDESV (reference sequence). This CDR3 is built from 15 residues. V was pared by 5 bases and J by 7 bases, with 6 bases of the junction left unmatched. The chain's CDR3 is CASSVSGRAGGELFF. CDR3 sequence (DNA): TGTGCCAGCAGCGTTAGCGGGAGGGCCGGCGGGGAGCTGTTTTTT.

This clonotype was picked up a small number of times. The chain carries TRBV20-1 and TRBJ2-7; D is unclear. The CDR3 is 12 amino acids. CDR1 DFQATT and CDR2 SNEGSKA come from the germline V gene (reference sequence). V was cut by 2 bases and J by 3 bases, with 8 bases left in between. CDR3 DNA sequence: TGCAGTGCTAGAAGGACGGACTACGAGCAGTACTTC. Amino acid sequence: CSARRTDYEQYF.

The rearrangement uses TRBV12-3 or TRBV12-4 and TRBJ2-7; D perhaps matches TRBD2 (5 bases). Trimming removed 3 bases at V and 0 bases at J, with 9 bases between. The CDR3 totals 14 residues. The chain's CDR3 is CASSFRLISYEQYF. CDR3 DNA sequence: TGTGCCAGCAGTTTTCGACTAATCTCCTACGAGCAGTACTTC.

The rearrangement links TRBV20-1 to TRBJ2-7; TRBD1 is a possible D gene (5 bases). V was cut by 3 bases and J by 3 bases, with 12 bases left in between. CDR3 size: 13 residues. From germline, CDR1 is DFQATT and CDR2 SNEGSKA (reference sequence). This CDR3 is CSARGRSDYEQYF. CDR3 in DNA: TGCAGTGCTAGGGGGCGCTCCGACTACGAGCAGTACTTC.

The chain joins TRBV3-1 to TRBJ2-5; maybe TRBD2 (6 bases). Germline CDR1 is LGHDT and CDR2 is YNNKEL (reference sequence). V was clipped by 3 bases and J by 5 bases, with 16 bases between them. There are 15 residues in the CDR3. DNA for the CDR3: TGTGCCAGCAGCCAGATCCGGACTAACATCGAGACCCAGTACTTC. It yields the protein CASSQIRTNIETQYF.

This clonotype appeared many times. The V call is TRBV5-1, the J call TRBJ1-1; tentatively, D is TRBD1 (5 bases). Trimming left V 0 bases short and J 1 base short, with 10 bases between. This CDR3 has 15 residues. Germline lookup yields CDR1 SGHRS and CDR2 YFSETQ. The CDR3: CASSLVGTSNTEAFF. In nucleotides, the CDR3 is TGCGCCAGCAGCTTGGTGGGGACTTCGAACACTGAAGCTTTCTTT.

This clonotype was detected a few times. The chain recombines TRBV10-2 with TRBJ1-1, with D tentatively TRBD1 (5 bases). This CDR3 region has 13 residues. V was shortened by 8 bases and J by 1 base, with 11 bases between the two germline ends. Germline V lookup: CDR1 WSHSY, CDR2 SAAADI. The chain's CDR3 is CASQEGRNTEAFF. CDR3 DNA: TGCGCCAGCCAAGAGGGGAGGAACACTGAAGCTTTCTTT.

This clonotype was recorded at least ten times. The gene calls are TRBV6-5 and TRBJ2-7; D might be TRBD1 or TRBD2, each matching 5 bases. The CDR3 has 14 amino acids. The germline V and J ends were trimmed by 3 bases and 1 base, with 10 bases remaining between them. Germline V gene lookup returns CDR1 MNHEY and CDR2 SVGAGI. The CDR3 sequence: CASSYTGLSYEQYF. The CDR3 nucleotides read TGTGCCAGCAGTTATACGGGGCTTTCCTACGAGCAGTACTTC.

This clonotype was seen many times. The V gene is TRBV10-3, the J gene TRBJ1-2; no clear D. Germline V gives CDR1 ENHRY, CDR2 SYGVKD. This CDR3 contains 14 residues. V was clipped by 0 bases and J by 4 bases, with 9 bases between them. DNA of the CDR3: TGTGCCATCAGTGAGTCGGGGAAGAGCTATGGCTACACCTTC. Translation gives CAISESGKSYGYTF.